A selection of T cell receptor beta chains follows, all from one sample in a study of shared clonotypes between healthy human individuals. The table came from immunoSEQ multiplex PCR; TCRdb's copy has only in-frame clones and leaves some out. There are about 2 million clones in the sample; about 95% occur only once, and around 1.1% lies in the top ten. Material: naive CD8+ T cells sorted from blood. The receptors come from a man aged 18 to 29 in good health. The CDR3 runs from the conserved cysteine through the conserved F or W. D genes are given only for firm matches.

D gene,J gene,V gene,CDR3 protein
.,TRBJ2-3,TRBV27,CASTNLGDTQYF
TRBD1,TRBJ1-1,TRBV29-1,CSVPTGAEAFF
.,TRBJ2-1,TRBV2,CASSARGSYNEQFF
TRBD1,TRBJ2-3,TRBV6-1,CASSESVGTASTDTQYF
.,TRBJ1-1,TRBV19,CASSALWGGTEAFF
TRBD2,TRBJ2-2,TRBV11-3,CASSPQGGELNTGELFF
TRBD1,TRBJ1-5,TRBV28,CASRPQGARDQPQHF
.,TRBJ1-1,TRBV19,CASSIAQGNTEAFF
.,TRBJ2-7,TRBV9,CASSVAHLSHEQYF
.,TRBJ2-7,TRBV7-9,CASLSGPQGAYEQYF
TRBD2,TRBJ2-7,TRBV4-3,CASSPLLAGERYEQYF
TRBD1,TRBJ1-3,TRBV4-3,CASSRIWNWGTGDLGVGNTIYF
.,TRBJ1-1,TRBV5-1,CASSGTGHLNTEAFF
.,TRBJ1-5,TRBV10-1,CASGESTQPQHF
TRBD1,TRBJ2-7,TRBV4-3,CASSQEQGATYEQYF
.,TRBJ1-6,TRBV27,CATRPMVGGLEYDSPLHF
.,TRBJ2-7,TRBV11-2,CASSLDPGVYEQYF
.,TRBJ2-5,TRBV21-1,CASSKDEGQETQYF
.,TRBJ2-7,TRBV6-5,CASSYSNSYEQYF
TRBD1,TRBJ2-1,TRBV4-1,CASSHLTGGGQFF
TRBD2,TRBJ2-3,TRBV7-2,CASSLLAGSTDTQYF
.,TRBJ1-5,TRBV28,CASSRSGFNQPQHF
.,TRBJ1-1,TRBV5-8,CASSRVRGNTEAFF
.,TRBJ1-5,TRBV27,CASSSSWGESNQPQHF
.,TRBJ1-2,TRBV19,CASSIVLDTYGYTF
.,TRBJ1-6,TRBV6-1,CASSEALQGNSPLHF
TRBD1,TRBJ1-2,TRBV27,CASSLDRSGYGYTF
.,TRBJ1-2,TRBV27,CASSFGPGYGYTF
.,TRBJ2-3,TRBV9,CASSGLTDTQYF